These 15 T cell receptor beta chains were sequenced from one sample in a study of blood T cell repertoires in COVID-19 (dated by TCRdb to 2018 to 2021). Library creation used the immunoSEQ multiplex PCR assay. TCRdb holds this immuneACCESS table with in-frame rearrangements only. Some clones are missing; in checked studies, unresolved V genes explain under half, and the rest has no known cause. For this sample the table gives over 200,000 clones, of which 75% to 90% were detected only once. The top ten clones comprise around 5% of the sample. The sequenced sample consisted of peripheral blood. The receptors were sampled from a human donor in a cohort sampled during active COVID-19.

This chain connects TRBV2 to TRBJ2-3, with unresolved D. V was trimmed by 6 bases and J by 8 bases, leaving 12 bases between them. The CDR3 spans 12 residues. CDR1 and CDR2 from the germline V gene are SNHLY and FYNNEI. Here the CDR3 reads CASRALQITQYF. The CDR3 nucleotides are TGTGCCAGCAGGGCCCTACAGATTACGCAGTATTTT.

This clone showed up just a few times. Distinct nucleotide sequences in the sample also encode this CDR3. V and J are TRBV28 and TRBJ1-3; 9 bases line up with TRBD1. V gave up 3 bases and J gave up 3 bases; unmatched junction bases: 0. The CDR3 is 14 amino acids. In germline, CDR1 is MDHEN, CDR2 SYDVKM. The CDR3 spells CASSLGQGGNTIYF. Written as DNA, the CDR3 is TGTGCCAGCAGTTTGGGACAGGGTGGAAACACCATATATTTT.

The chain recombines TRBV18 with TRBJ2-5; a weak D match, TRBD1 (5 bases). Trimming cost V 0 bases and J 1 base, with 6 bases left between them. CDR1 and CDR2 (germline): KGHSH, LQKENI. The CDR3 runs 14 residues. Here the CDR3 reads CASSPPTAQETQYF. In DNA, the CDR3 is TGTGCCAGCTCACCACCGACAGCCCAAGAGACCCAGTACTTC. The full variable domain, completed using reference TRBV18 and TRBJ2-5, is NAGVMQNPRHLVRRRGQEARLRCSPMKGHSHVYWYRQLPEEGLKFMVYLQKENIIDESGMPKERFSAEFPKEGPSILRIQQVVRGDSAAYFCASSPPTAQETQYFGPGTRLLVL.

The chain links TRBV5-4 to TRBJ2-1; TRBD2 matches at 7 bases. Germline CDR1 reads SGHNT; CDR2 reads YYREEE (reference sequence). Unmatched junction bases numbered 10, after V lost 0 bases and J lost 7 bases. The CDR3 has 16 residues. CDR3 sequence (DNA): TGTGCCAGCAGCTTGGTTTGGGACTATATTGGTAATGAGCAGTTCTTC. This translates into CASSLVWDYIGNEQFF.

This chain links TRBV5-4 with TRBJ2-7, with 9 bases lining up with TRBD2. The V and J ends lost 3 bases and 3 bases, in that order; junction bases with no gene match: 7. In germline, CDR1 is SGHNT, CDR2 YYREEE (reference sequence). This CDR3 spans 15 amino acids. The CDR3 loop is CASSYKTSGLYEQYF. The DNA of the CDR3 is TGTGCCAGCAGCTACAAGACTAGCGGACTCTACGAGCAGTACTTC.

This clone appeared a single time. CDR3 in amino acids: CASSLSGTDTQYF. CDR3 bases: TGTGCCAGCAGCTTAAGCGGCACAGATACGCAGTATTTT. The chain employs TRBV7-3 and TRBJ2-3, with D hard to call. Looked up from germline, CDR1 is SGHTA and CDR2 is FQGTGA. The V end lost 1 base, the J end lost 1 base, and 3 bases lay between the germline ends. The CDR3 runs 13 residues.

This clone has more than one count but fewer than ten. V gene TRBV3-1 (or the pseudogene TRBV3-2) combines with J gene TRBJ2-3; 8 nucleotides align to TRBD2. The CDR3 runs 19 residues. With 3 bases clipped from V and 3 bases from J, the junction kept 17 bases outside the gene matches. Germline V gives CDR1 LGHDT, CDR2 YNNKEL (reference sequence). The CDR3, as DNA: TGTGCCAGCAGCCAGCACCCTCGGGGAGGCGGGAGGACGACAGATACGCAGTATTTT. It translates to CASSQHPRGGGRTTDTQYF.

The chain recombines TRBV7-2 with TRBJ1-5; the D gene is possibly TRBD1 (5 bases). Per the germline V gene, CDR1 is SGHTA and CDR2 is FQGNSA. The CDR3 is 15 amino acids. Trimming stripped 5 bases from V and 9 bases from J, with 20 bases between. CDR3 loop: CASSPDLGEGLPQHF. DNA for the CDR3: TGTGCCAGCAGCCCCGACCTCGGGGAGGGGTTGCCCCAGCATTTT.

The chain couples TRBV7-9 to TRBJ2-1; TRBD1 matches at 11 bases. Germline V gene sequence: CDR1 SEHNR, CDR2 FQNEAQ (reference sequence). Trimming at V came to 5 bases and at J to 8 bases, leaving 11 bases not matched to a gene. This CDR3 spans 16 amino acids. This CDR3 is CASSTGTGGALDEQFF. The CDR3 DNA reads TGTGCCAGCAGCACCGGGACAGGGGGGGCACTGGATGAGCAGTTCTTC. Full variable domain (missing parts from reference TRBV7-9 and TRBJ2-1): DTGVSQNPRHKITKRGQNVTFRCDPISEHNRLYWYRQTLGQGPEFLTYFQNEAQLEKSRLLSDRFSAERPKGSFSTLEIQRTEQGDSAMYLCASSTGTGGALDEQFFGPGTRLTVL.

The chain employs TRBV28 and TRBJ2-7; 7 bases fit TRBD1. This CDR3 comprises 15 residues. The V gene's germline CDR1 is MDHEN and CDR2 SYDVKM. With V trimmed by 5 bases and J by 2 bases, 9 bases remained unmatched. CDR3: CASSPGTVGTYEQYF. CDR3 sequence (DNA): TGTGCCAGCAGTCCCGGGACAGTAGGAACCTACGAGCAGTACTTC.

The chain carries TRBV19 and TRBJ2-1, with D possibly TRBD2 on 6 matching bases. Germline assignment: CDR1 LNHDA and CDR2 SQIVND (reference sequence). The CDR3 totals 15 residues. V gave up 8 bases and J gave up 0 bases, with 14 bases separating them. The DNA of the CDR3 is TGTGCCAGTCAAACTAGCACTGGCTCCTACAATGAGCAGTTCTTC. This encodes CASQTSTGSYNEQFF.

The chain is built from TRBV6-5 and TRBJ2-1; 9 bases line up with TRBD1. V lost 6 bases, J lost 4 bases, and 7 bases stayed unmatched. CDR3 size: 15 residues. Looked up from germline, CDR1 is MNHEY and CDR2 is SVGAGI. The CDR3 is CASSTGTGIYNEQFF. The CDR3 DNA is TGTGCCAGCAGCACCGGGACAGGGATTTACAATGAGCAGTTCTTC.

About this clone itself: Other DNA sequences in this specimen translate into the identical CDR3. The rearrangement uses TRBV5-1 and TRBJ2-5; 8 bases are a match to TRBD2. The CDR3 is 16 amino acids. V was pared by 0 bases and J by 0 bases, with 4 bases of the junction left unmatched. Germline values: CDR1 SGHRS, CDR2 YFSETQ. CDR3 coding DNA: TGCGCCAGCAGCTTGGCTGCTAGCGGGTACCAAGAGACCCAGTACTTC. This encodes CASSLAASGYQETQYF.

The J gene is TRBJ2-1, the V gene TRBV5-1; 8 bases agree with TRBD2. The germline V gene has CDR1 SGHRS and CDR2 YFSETQ. J gave up 4 bases and V 4 bases, and 1 base lay outside the gene matches. CDR3 length: 13 residues. CDR3 coding DNA: TGCGCCAGCAGCCCGGGGGGGTACAATGAGCAGTTCTTC. Its protein is CASSPGGYNEQFF.

The chain joins TRBV24-1 to TRBJ2-5; 7 bases agree with TRBD2. The CDR3 contains 15 residues. Trimming took 5 bases from V and 1 from J; bases not matched to a gene: 6. Per the germline V gene, CDR1 is KGHDR and CDR2 is SFDVKD. CDR3 region: CATSANSGFQETQYF. The CDR3 nucleotides read TGTGCCACCAGTGCAAATAGCGGGTTCCAAGAGACCCAGTACTTC.